Below, 12 T cell receptor beta chains from the same sample are listed, as sequenced in a study of blood T cell repertoires in COVID-19. The repertoire was sequenced with immunoSEQ multiplex PCR; TCRdb's copy has only in-frame clones and lacks some. The table includes under 250,000 clones, approximately 90% detected once. Sequenced material: PBMCs or T cells enriched from blood (not recorded which). All receptors derive from a woman in her twenties or thirties with acute COVID-19.

This chain connects TRBV3-1 (or the pseudogene TRBV3-2) to TRBJ1-2; D uncertain. V lost 0 bases and J lost 6, with 14 bases in between. CDR1 and CDR2 from the germline V gene are LGHDT and YNNKEL (reference sequence). The CDR3 sequence is 15 residues long. CDR3 amino acids: CASSQDSTGLNGYTF. Here the CDR3 DNA reads TGTGCCAGCAGCCAAGATTCGACCGGGTTGAATGGCTACACCTTC.

The chain employs TRBV11-2 and TRBJ2-7; possible D gene TRBD1, 6 bases. Germline CDR1 reads SGHAT; CDR2 reads FQNNGV. The CDR3 has 16 residues. The V end was cut by 1 base, the J end by 2 bases, with 15 bases between. In DNA, the CDR3 is TGTGCCAGCAGCTTAGGGGGGCAGGGCTACCCCTACGAGCAGTACTTC. Protein sequence: CASSLGGQGYPYEQYF.

The rearrangement links TRBV5-1 to TRBJ2-1; 12 nucleotides match TRBD2. The germline CDR1 and CDR2 sequences are SGHRS and YFSETQ. This CDR3 comprises 19 residues. With 0 bases clipped from V and 0 bases from J, the junction kept 7 bases outside the gene matches. The DNA of the CDR3 is TGCGCCAGCAGCTTGGCCACTAGCGGGGGGACGTTCTCCTACAATGAGCAGTTCTTC. Its protein is CASSLATSGGTFSYNEQFF. Full variable domain (remainder filled in from reference TRBV5-1 and TRBJ2-1): KAGVTQTPRYLIKTRGQQVTLSCSPISGHRSVSWYQQTPGQGLQFLFEYFSETQRNKGNFPGRFSGRQFSNSRSEMNVSTLELGDSALYLCASSLATSGGTFSYNEQFFGPGTRLTVL.

The V gene is TRBV6-5, the J gene TRBJ1-1; a weak D match, TRBD1 (6 bases). This CDR3 is 14 amino acids long. The V and J ends lost 7 bases and 1 base respectively, with 13 bases between them. In germline, CDR1 is MNHEY, CDR2 SVGAGI. The CDR3 protein is CASTRGRTNTEAFF. The CDR3 nucleotides are TGTGCCAGCACCAGGGGACGGACGAACACTGAAGCTTTCTTT.

This clone has more than one count but fewer than ten. This chain joins TRBV2 and TRBJ2-7; D is possibly TRBD1 (6 bases). CDR3 length: 17 residues. Germline V gives CDR1 SNHLY, CDR2 FYNNEI. Trimming pared 3 bases from V and 0 bases from J, leaving 18 bases between. CDR3 protein: CASSEFSGTSSSYEQYF. Here the CDR3 DNA reads TGTGCCAGCAGTGAGTTTTCGGGGACATCGAGCTCCTACGAGCAGTACTTC.

The rearrangement links TRBV29-1 to TRBJ2-7; D gene uncertain. The germline V gene encodes CDR1 SQVTM and CDR2 ANQGSEA. This CDR3 is built from 14 residues. V dropped 4 bases and J dropped 3 bases, with 16 bases sitting between them. This chain's CDR3 is CSVGPRAGSYEQYF. As DNA, the CDR3 is TGCAGCGTTGGCCCTCGTGCAGGTAGCTACGAGCAGTACTTC.

The chain uses TRBV11-2 and TRBJ2-1; the match to TRBD2 covers 11 bases. In germline, CDR1 is SGHAT, CDR2 FQNNGV. This CDR3 spans 16 amino acids. With V trimmed by 1 base and J by 8 bases, 7 bases remained unmatched. CDR3 loop: CASSLGGLAGGYEQFF. The DNA of the CDR3 is TGTGCCAGCAGCTTAGGAGGGCTAGCGGGGGGCTATGAGCAGTTCTTC.

V gene TRBV4-1 combines with J gene TRBJ2-5, with D uncertain. The CDR3 is 17 amino acids. Trimming stripped 0 bases from V and 1 base from J, with 15 bases between. The germline V gene encodes CDR1 MGHRA and CDR2 YSYEKL. CDR3 residues: CASSQEPPAGAQETQYF. In nucleotides, the CDR3 is TGCGCCAGCAGCCAAGAACCTCCGGCAGGCGCCCAAGAGACCCAGTACTTC.

The V and J genes are TRBV7-2 and TRBJ1-6; TRBD1 agrees at 12 bases. Germline loops: CDR1 SGHTA, CDR2 FQGNSA. The V gene end was trimmed by 1 base and the J gene end by 7 bases; junction bases not matched to a gene: 5. This CDR3 contains 17 residues. CDR3 nucleotides: TGTGCCAGCAGCTTAGTTTCGGGACAGGGGGCGAATTCACCCCTCCACTTT. Amino acids: CASSLVSGQGANSPLHF.

This sequence joins TRBV5-4 and TRBJ1-4; 7 positions agree with TRBD1. Germline V gene data show CDR1 as SGHNT and CDR2 as YYREEE (reference sequence). The V gene end was trimmed by 1 base and the J gene end by 6 bases; junction bases not matched to a gene: 9. CDR3 length: 16 residues. This chain's CDR3 is CASSLTTGARDEKLFF. CDR3 sequence (DNA): TGTGCCAGCAGCTTGACAACAGGGGCCCGGGATGAAAAACTGTTTTTT.

The rearrangement links TRBV4-3 to TRBJ2-1; 11 bases are shared with TRBD2. Germline V gives CDR1 LGHNA, CDR2 YSLEER. There are 18 residues in the CDR3. The junction had 8 bases not matched to a gene; V was cut back by 4 bases and J by 0 bases. The CDR3 here is CASSPLAGGLHSYNEQFF. Written as DNA, the CDR3 is TGCGCCAGCAGCCCGCTAGCGGGGGGCCTCCACTCCTACAATGAGCAGTTCTTC.

This clone is a singleton in its sample. CDR3 nucleotides: TGTGCCAGCAGCTACGGGACAGGGGGTGAAAAACTGTTTTTT. Translation gives CASSYGTGGEKLFF. V gene TRBV27 combines with J gene TRBJ1-4, with 11 bases identical to TRBD1. V lost 6 bases to trimming and J lost 7 bases; unmatched junction nucleotides: 4. CDR3 length equals 14 residues. The V gene's germline CDR1 is MNHEY and CDR2 SMNVEV (reference sequence).